Presented here are 12 T cell receptor beta chains from one specimen sequenced in a study of blood T cell repertoires in COVID-19. The protocol was immunoSEQ multiplex PCR, while the TCRdb copy is restricted to in-frame clones and leaves out a portion. The top ten hold approximately 2.9% of the sample, which has around 200,000 clones, around 88% seen once. The sample comprised peripheral blood. The origin of the receptors is a man between 50 and 59 years old with active or convalescent COVID-19.

The genes are TRBV28 and TRBJ1-2; D is unclear. In germline, CDR1 is MDHEN, CDR2 SYDVKM. Trimming cost V 5 bases and J 8 bases, with 21 bases left between them. The CDR3 is 15 residues long. CDR3 amino acids: CASSPQDYGSGGYTF. CDR3 nucleotides: TGTGCCAGCAGTCCCCAAGACTACGGATCTGGGGGCTACACCTTC.

The chain recombines TRBV28 with TRBJ2-5; the match to TRBD1 covers 7 bases. The V and J ends lost 5 bases and 5 bases, in that order; junction bases with no gene match: 5. Germline CDR1 reads MDHEN; CDR2 reads SYDVKM. There are 13 residues in the CDR3. CDR3 nucleotide sequence: TGTGCCAGCAGTACGACAGGGCGGGAGACCCAGTACTTC. As protein: CASSTTGRETQYF. Full variable domain (remainder filled in from reference TRBV28 and TRBJ2-5): DVKVTQSSRYLVKRTGEKVFLECVQDMDHENMFWYRQDPGLGLRLIYFSYDVKMKEKGDIPEGYSVSREKKERFSLILESASTNQTSMYLCASSTTGRETQYFGPGTRLLVL.

The CDR3 loop is CASSQSGNQKEQYF. The CDR3 DNA is TGTGCCAGTAGTCAAAGCGGGAACCAAAAGGAGCAGTACTTC. The chain recombines TRBV19 with TRBJ2-7, with 7 bases identical to TRBD2. Per the germline V gene, CDR1 is LNHDA and CDR2 is SQIVND (reference sequence). The CDR3 is made up of 14 amino acids. V lost 5 bases, J lost 7 bases, and 11 bases stayed unmatched. The whole variable domain, filled in from reference TRBV19 and TRBJ2-7, reads DGGITQSPKYLFRKEGQNVTLSCEQNLNHDAMYWYRQDPGQGLRLIYYSQIVNDFQKGDIAEGYSVSREKKESFPLTVTSAQKNPTAFYLCASSQSGNQKEQYFGPGTRLTVT.

This chain uses TRBV19 with TRBJ2-7, with 16 bases matching TRBD2. Unmatched junction bases numbered 9, after V lost 4 bases and J lost 3 bases. The CDR3 has 18 amino acids. Germline CDR1 reads LNHDA; CDR2 reads SQIVND (reference sequence). The CDR3 region has the DNA TGTGCCAGTAGTACAGGGACTAGCGGGAGGGTAAGGGACTACGAGCAGTACTTC. Protein product: CASSTGTSGRVRDYEQYF.

The gene calls are TRBV2 and TRBJ2-1; perhaps TRBD1 as D (5 bases). The CDR3 is made up of 16 amino acids. Trimming left V 1 base short and J 2 bases short, with 12 bases between. CDR1 is SNHLY and CDR2 is FYNNEI in the germline V gene. As DNA, the CDR3 is TGTGCCAGCAGTGAAGATGGCAGGGCTACCTACAATGAGCAGTTCTTC. Residues: CASSEDGRATYNEQFF.

The V and J genes are TRBV2 and TRBJ1-1, with 8 bases lining up with TRBD1. The trim removed 7 bases at V and 4 bases at J, leaving 11 bases unmatched. The CDR3 has 15 residues. Germline CDR1 SNHLY, CDR2 FYNNEI. The CDR3 bases are TGTGCCAGCACCTTGACGACAGGGGTGATCACTGAAGCTTTCTTT. This gives the protein CASTLTTGVITEAFF.

This chain uses TRBV18 with TRBJ1-1; D remains ambiguous. This CDR3 spans 13 amino acids. Trimming shortened V by 8 bases and J by 0 bases, and 10 bases separated the two germline ends. The germline gives CDR1 KGHSH, CDR2 LQKENI. The CDR3 DNA reads as TGTGCCAGCGAGTTCGATGTGAACACTGAAGCTTTCTTT. Amino acid sequence: CASEFDVNTEAFF.

The chain recombines TRBV11-3 with TRBJ2-3; 10 bases match TRBD2. V lost 4 bases, J lost 0 bases, and 10 bases stayed unmatched. Germline assignment: CDR1 SGHNT and CDR2 YENEEA. The CDR3 is made up of 18 amino acids. CDR3: CASSSGPLAGVSTDTQYF. Here the CDR3 DNA reads TGTGCCAGCAGCTCCGGGCCCCTAGCGGGGGTTAGCACAGATACGCAGTATTTT.

V gene TRBV9 combines with J gene TRBJ1-4; D gene uncertain. Germline CDR1 SGDLS, CDR2 YYNGEE. The CDR3 runs 13 residues. Trimming stripped 3 bases from V and 10 bases from J, with 13 bases between. The CDR3 is CASSGPGGRKLFF. The CDR3 bases are TGTGCCAGCAGCGGGCCCGGAGGGCGAAAACTGTTTTTT.

The V call is TRBV28, the J call TRBJ1-2, with D possibly being TRBD1 (5 bases). CDR3 size: 15 residues. The V gene's germline CDR1 is MDHEN and CDR2 SYDVKM. With 3 bases removed from V and 1 base from J, the gap between germline ends came to 12 bases. The CDR3: CASSLYRQSNYGYTF. CDR3 in DNA: TGTGCCAGCAGTTTGTATAGACAGAGTAACTATGGCTACACCTTC.

This chain links TRBV27 with TRBJ2-3; 12 bases map to TRBD1. The V segment lost 6 bases and the J segment 6 bases; nucleotides outside the gene matches: 16. In germline, CDR1 is MNHEY, CDR2 SMNVEV (reference sequence). The CDR3 extends over 18 amino acids. The DNA of the CDR3 is TGTGCCAGCAGGGAGGGACAGGGGGCAACTAGCGGGAAGGATACGCAGTATTTT. Protein product: CASREGQGATSGKDTQYF.

This clone was observed a few times. The chain links TRBV6-6 to TRBJ1-2, with a weak D call TRBD1 (5 bases). This CDR3 comprises 14 residues. Trimming took off 0 bases at V and 5 bases at J, with 10 bases between the two ends. Germline lookup yields CDR1 MNHNY and CDR2 SVGAGI (reference sequence). For the CDR3, the DNA is TGTGCCAGCAGTTACTCGACGGGGGGGTATGGCTACACCTTC. Protein sequence: CASSYSTGGYGYTF.